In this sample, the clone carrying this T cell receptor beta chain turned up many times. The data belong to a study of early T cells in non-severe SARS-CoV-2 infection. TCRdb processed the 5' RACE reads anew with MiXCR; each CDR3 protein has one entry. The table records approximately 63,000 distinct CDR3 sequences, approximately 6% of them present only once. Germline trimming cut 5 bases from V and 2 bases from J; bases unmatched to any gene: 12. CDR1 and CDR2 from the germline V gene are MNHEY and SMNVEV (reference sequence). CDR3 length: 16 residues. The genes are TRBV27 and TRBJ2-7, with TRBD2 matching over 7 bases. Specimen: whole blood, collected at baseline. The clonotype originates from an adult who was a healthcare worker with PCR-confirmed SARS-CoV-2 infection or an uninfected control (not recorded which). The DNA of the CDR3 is TGTGCCAGCAGTCCCATCATCGGGCTAGCGGCCTACGAGCAGTACTTC. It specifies CASSPIIGLAAYEQYF.